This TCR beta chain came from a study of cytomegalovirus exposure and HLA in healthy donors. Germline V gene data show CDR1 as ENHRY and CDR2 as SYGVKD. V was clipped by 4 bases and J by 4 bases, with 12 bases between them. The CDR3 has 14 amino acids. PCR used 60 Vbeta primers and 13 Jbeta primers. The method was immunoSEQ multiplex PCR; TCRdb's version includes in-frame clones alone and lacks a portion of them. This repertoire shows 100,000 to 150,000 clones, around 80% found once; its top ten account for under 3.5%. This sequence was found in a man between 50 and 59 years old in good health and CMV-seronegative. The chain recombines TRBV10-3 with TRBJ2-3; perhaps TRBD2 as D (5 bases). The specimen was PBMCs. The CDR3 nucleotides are TGTGCCATCAGTGCTTTGGAGGTGGCAGATACGCAGTATTTT. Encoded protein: CAISALEVADTQYF.